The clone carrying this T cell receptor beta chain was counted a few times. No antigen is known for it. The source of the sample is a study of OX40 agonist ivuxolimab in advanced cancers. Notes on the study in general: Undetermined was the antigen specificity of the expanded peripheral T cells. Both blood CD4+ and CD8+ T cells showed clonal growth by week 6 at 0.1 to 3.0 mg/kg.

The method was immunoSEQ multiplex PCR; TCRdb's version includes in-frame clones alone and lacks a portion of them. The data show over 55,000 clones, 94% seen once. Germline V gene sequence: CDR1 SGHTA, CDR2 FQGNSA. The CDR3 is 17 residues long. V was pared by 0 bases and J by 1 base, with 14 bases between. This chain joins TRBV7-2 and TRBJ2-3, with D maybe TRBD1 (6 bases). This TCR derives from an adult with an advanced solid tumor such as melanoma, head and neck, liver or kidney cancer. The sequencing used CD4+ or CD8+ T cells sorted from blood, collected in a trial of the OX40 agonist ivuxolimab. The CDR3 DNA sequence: TGTGCCAGCAGCTTAGCGATGGCAGGGGTCGGCACAGATACGCAGTATTTT. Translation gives CASSLAMAGVGTDTQYF.